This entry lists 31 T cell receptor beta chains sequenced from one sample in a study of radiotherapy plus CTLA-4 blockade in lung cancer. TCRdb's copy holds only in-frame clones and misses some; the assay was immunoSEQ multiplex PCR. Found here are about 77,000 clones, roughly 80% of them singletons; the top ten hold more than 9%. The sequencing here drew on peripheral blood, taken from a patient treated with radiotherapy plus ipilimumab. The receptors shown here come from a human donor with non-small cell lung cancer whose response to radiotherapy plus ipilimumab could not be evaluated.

The CDR3 loop is CASGAGVVAHEQYF. The DNA of the CDR3 is TGTGCCAGCGGTGCGGGGGTAGTGGCCCACGAGCAGTACTTC. This rearrangement joins TRBV2 to TRBJ2-7; TRBD2 agrees at 7 bases. CDR1 is SNHLY and CDR2 is FYNNEI in the germline V gene. This CDR3 is built from 14 residues. V shed 8 bases, J shed 5 bases, and the junction held 12 bases outside the gene matches.

The DNA of the CDR3 is TGCAGCGCCCAAAGCGGGGGGGCCGCAGATACGCAGTATTTT. It is translated as CSAQSGGAADTQYF. The chain uses TRBV29-1 and TRBJ2-3; 10 bases are shared with TRBD2. The CDR3 covers 14 residues. The germline CDR1 and CDR2 sequences are SQVTM and ANQGSEA. The V segment lost 7 bases and the J segment 4 bases; nucleotides outside the gene matches: 8.

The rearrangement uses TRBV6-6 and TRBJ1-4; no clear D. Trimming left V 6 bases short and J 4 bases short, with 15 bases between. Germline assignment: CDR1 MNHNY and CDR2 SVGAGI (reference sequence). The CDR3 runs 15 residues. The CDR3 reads CASRLRTADNEKLFF. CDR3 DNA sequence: TGTGCCAGCAGATTACGGACTGCAGATAATGAAAAACTGTTTTTT.

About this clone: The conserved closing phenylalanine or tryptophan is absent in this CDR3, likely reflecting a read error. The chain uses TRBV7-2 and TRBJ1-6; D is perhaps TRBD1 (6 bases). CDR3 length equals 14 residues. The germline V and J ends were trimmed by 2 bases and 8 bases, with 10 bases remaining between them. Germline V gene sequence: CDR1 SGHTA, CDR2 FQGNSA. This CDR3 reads CASSLTGSHSPLHL. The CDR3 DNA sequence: TGTGCCAGCAGCTTAACAGGGTCGCATTCACCCCTCCACCTT.

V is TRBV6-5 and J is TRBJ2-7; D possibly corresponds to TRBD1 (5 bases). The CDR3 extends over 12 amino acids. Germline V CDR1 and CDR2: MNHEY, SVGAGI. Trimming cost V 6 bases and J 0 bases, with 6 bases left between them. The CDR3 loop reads CASSDSSYEQYF. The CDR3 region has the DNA TGTGCCAGCAGCGACAGCTCCTACGAGCAGTACTTC.

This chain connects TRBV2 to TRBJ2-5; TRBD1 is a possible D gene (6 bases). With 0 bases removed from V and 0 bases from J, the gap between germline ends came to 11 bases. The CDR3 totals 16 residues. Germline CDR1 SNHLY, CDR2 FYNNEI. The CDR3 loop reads CASSEALRDNQETQYF. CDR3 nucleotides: TGTGCCAGCAGTGAAGCGCTTCGGGACAACCAAGAGACCCAGTACTTC.

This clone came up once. The CDR3 DNA reads as TGTGCCAGCAGTGATCGCGTATACGAGCAGTACTTC. Encoded protein: CASSDRVYEQYF. The V call is TRBV2, the J call TRBJ2-7, with D hard to call. The CDR3 is 12 residues long. Deletions cut 3 bases from V and 4 bases from J, with 7 bases between. CDR1 and CDR2 from the germline V gene are SNHLY and FYNNEI. Full variable domain (remainder filled in from reference TRBV2 and TRBJ2-7): EPEVTQTPSHQVTQMGQEVILRCVPISNHLYFYWYRQILGQKVEFLVSFYNNEISEKSEIFDDQFSVERPDGSNFTLKIRSTKLEDSAMYFCASSDRVYEQYFGPGTRLTVT.

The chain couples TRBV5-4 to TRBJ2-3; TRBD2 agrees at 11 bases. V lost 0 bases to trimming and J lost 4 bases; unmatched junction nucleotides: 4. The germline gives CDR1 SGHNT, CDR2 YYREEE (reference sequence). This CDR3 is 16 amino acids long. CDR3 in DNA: TGTGCCAGCAGCTTGGGTAGCGGGGGGGCCCCAGATACGCAGTATTTT. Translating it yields CASSLGSGGAPDTQYF.

CDR3 loop: CASSLGTGEAFF. The CDR3 region has the DNA TGCGCCAGCAGTCTTGGTACGGGGGAAGCTTTCTTT. The J gene is TRBJ1-1, the V gene TRBV5-1; D unclear. This CDR3 spans 12 amino acids. Germline values: CDR1 SGHRS, CDR2 YFSETQ. V was shortened by 5 bases and J by 8 bases, with 13 bases between the two germline ends. Full variable domain (outside the CDR3, taken from reference TRBV5-1 and TRBJ1-1): KAGVTQTPRYLIKTRGQQVTLSCSPISGHRSVSWYQQTPGQGLQFLFEYFSETQRNKGNFPGRFSGRQFSNSRSEMNVSTLELGDSALYLCASSLGTGEAFFGQGTRLTVV.

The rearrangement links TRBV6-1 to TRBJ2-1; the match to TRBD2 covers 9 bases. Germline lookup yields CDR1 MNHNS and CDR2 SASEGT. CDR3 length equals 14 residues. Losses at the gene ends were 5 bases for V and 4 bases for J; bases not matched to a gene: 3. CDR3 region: CASSLSGRYNEQFF. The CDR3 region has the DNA TGTGCCAGCAGTCTTAGCGGGAGATACAATGAGCAGTTCTTC.

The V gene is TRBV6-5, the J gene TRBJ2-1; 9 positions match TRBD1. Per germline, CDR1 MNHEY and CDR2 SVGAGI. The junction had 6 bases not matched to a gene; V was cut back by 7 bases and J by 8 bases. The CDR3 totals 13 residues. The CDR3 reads CASIGTGRHEQFF. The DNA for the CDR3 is TGTGCCAGCATAGGGACAGGGCGGCATGAGCAGTTCTTC.

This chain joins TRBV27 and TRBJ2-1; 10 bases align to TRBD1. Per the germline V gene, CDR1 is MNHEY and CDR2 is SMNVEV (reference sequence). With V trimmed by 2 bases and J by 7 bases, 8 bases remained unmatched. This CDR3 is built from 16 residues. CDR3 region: CASSLALLGQGNEQFF. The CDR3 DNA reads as TGTGCCAGCAGTTTAGCCCTTTTGGGACAGGGGAATGAGCAGTTCTTC.

The CDR3 sequence is CASSFGDRAGEQYF. The CDR3 DNA is TGTGCCAGCAGTTTTGGGGACAGGGCTGGGGAGCAGTACTTC. The V and J genes are TRBV28 and TRBJ2-7; 9 bases align to TRBD1. The CDR3 is 14 residues long. The ends lost 3 bases at V and 7 bases at J; junction bases unmatched: 7. CDR1 MDHEN and CDR2 SYDVKM come from the germline V gene. Using reference TRBV28 and TRBJ2-7 for the parts outside the CDR3, the full variable domain is DVKVTQSSRYLVKRTGEKVFLECVQDMDHENMFWYRQDPGLGLRLIYFSYDVKMKEKGDIPEGYSVSREKKERFSLILESASTNQTSMYLCASSFGDRAGEQYFGPGTRLTVT.

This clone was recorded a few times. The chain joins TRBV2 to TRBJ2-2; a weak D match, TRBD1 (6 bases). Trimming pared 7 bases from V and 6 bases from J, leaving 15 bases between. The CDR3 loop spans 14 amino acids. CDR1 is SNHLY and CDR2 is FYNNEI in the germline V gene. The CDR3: CASNLAGDAGELFF. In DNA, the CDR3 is TGTGCCAGCAATCTCGCAGGGGATGCCGGGGAGCTGTTTTTT.

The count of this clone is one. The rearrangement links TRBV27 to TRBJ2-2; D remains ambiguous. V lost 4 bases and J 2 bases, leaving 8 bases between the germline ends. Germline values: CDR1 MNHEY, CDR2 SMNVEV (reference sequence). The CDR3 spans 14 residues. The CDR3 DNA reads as TGTGCCAGCAGTTCGCACACCAACACCGGGGAGCTGTTTTTT. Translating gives CASSSHTNTGELFF.

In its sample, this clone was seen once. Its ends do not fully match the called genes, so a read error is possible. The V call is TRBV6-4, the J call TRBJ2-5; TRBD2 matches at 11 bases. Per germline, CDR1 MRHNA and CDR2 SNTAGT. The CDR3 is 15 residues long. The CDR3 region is CASSDPGLAEEIQYF. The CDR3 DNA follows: TGTGCCAGCAGTGACCCGGGACTAGCGGAAGAGATCCAGTACTTC.

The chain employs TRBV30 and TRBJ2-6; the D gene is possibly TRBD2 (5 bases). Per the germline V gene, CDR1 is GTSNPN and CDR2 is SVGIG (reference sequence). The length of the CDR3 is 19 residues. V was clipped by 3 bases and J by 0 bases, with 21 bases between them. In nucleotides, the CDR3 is TGTGCCTGGAGCGCCTTCAGCGGAGACCTTTTCTCTGGGGCCAACGTCCTGACTTTC. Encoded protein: CAWSAFSGDLFSGANVLTF.

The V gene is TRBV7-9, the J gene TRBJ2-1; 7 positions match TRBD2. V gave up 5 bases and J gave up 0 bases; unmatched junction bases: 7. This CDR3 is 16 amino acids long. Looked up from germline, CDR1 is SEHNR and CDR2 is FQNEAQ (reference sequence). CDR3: CASSPPSGTSYNEQFF. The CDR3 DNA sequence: TGTGCCAGCAGCCCCCCGAGCGGGACCTCCTACAATGAGCAGTTCTTC.

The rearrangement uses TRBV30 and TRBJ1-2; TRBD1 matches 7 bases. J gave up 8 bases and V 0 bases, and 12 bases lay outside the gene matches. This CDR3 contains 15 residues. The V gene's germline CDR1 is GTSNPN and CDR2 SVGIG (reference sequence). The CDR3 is CAWSVQAAGGDGYTF. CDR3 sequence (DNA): TGTGCCTGGAGTGTACAGGCCGCAGGGGGTGACGGCTACACCTTC. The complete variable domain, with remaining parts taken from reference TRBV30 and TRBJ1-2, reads SQTIHQWPATLVQPVGSPLSLECTVEGTSNPNLYWYRQAAGRGLQLLFYSVGIGQISSEVPQNLSASRPQDRQFILSSKKLLLSDSGFYLCAWSVQAAGGDGYTFGSGTRLTVV.

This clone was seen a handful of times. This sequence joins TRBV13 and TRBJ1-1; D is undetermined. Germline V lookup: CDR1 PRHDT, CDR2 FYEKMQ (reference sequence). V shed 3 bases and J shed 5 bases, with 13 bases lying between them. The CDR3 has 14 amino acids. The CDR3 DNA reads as TGTGCCAGCAGCTTGGTCTGGGAGGGAACTGAAGCTTTCTTT. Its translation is CASSLVWEGTEAFF.

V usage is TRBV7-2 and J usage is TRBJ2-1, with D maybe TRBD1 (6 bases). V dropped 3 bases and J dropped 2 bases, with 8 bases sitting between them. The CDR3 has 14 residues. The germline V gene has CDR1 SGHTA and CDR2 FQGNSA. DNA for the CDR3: TGTGCCAGCAGCTTCGAGGGGGCCTACAATGAGCAGTTCTTC. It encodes CASSFEGAYNEQFF.

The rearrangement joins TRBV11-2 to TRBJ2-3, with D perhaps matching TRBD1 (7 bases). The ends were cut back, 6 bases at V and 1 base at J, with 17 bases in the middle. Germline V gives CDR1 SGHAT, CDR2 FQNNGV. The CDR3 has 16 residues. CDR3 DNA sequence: TGTGCCAGCAGGCCTCTCAGGGGGAGGCGCACAGATACGCAGTATTTT. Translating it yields CASRPLRGRRTDTQYF.

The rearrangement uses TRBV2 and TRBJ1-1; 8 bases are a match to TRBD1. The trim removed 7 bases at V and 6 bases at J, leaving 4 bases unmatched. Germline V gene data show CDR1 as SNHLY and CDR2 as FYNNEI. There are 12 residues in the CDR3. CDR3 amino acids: CASKDRGPEAFF. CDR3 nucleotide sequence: TGTGCCAGCAAAGACAGGGGCCCTGAAGCTTTCTTT.

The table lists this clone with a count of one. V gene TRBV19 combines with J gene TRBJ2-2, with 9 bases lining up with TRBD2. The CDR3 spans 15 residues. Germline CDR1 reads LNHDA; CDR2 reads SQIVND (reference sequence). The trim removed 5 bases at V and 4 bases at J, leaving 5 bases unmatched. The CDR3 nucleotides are TGTGCCAGTAGTCCGGGACTAGCTTTCACCGGGGAGCTGTTTTTT. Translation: CASSPGLAFTGELFF.

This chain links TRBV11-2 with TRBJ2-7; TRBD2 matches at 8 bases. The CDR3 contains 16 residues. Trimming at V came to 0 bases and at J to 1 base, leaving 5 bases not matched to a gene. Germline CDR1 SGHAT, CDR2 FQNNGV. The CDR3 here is CASSLEGLGPSYEQYF. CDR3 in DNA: TGTGCCAGCAGCTTAGAGGGACTAGGGCCGTCCTACGAGCAGTACTTC.

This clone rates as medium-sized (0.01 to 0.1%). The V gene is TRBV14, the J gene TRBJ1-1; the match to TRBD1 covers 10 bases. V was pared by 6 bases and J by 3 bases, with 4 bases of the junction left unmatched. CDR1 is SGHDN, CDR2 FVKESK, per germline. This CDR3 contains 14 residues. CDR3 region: CASRLGTGDTEAFF. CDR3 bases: TGTGCCAGCAGACTCGGGACAGGGGACACTGAAGCTTTCTTT.

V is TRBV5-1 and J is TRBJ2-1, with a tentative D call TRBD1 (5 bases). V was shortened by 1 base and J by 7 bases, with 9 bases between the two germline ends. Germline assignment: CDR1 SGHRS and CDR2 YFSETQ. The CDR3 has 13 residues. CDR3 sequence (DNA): TGCGCCAGCAGCTTGCAGGGCCTGAATGAGCAGTTCTTC. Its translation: CASSLQGLNEQFF.

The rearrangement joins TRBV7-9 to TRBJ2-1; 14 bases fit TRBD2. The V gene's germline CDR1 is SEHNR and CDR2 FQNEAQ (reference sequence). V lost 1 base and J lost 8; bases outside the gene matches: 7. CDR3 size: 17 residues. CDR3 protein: CASSLEFGTSGSHEQFF. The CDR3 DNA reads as TGTGCCAGCAGCTTAGAGTTTGGGACTAGCGGGAGCCATGAGCAGTTCTTC.

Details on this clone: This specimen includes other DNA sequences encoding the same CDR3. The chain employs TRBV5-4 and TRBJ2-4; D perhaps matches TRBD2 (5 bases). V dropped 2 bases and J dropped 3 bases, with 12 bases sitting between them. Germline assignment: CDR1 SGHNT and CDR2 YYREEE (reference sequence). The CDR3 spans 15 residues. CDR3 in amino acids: CASSLAQAGKNIQYF. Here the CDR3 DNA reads TGTGCCAGCAGCTTAGCCCAGGCGGGCAAAAACATTCAGTACTTC.

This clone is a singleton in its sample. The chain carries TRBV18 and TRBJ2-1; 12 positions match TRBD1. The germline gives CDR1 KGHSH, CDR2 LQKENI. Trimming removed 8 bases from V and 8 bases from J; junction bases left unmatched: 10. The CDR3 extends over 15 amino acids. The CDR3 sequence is CASRERDRGLDEQFF. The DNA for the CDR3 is TGTGCCAGCCGAGAGCGGGACAGGGGGCTGGATGAGCAGTTCTTC.

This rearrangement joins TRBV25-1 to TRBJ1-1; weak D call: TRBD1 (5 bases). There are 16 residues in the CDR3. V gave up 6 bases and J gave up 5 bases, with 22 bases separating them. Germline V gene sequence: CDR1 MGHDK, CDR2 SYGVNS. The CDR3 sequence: CASRLEAGRERTEAFF. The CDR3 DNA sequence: TGTGCCAGCAGATTAGAGGCAGGGAGGGAGAGAACTGAAGCTTTCTTT.